The 13 T cell receptor beta chains listed next were all sequenced from one sample in a study of neoadjuvant anti-PD-1 for oral cavity cancer (dated by TCRdb to the early 2020s). Preparation of the library involved the immunoSEQ multiplex PCR assay. TCRdb mirrors the immuneACCESS table, restricted to in-frame sequences. Some clones are absent from its copies; in checked studies, under half trace to an unresolved V gene, and the reason for the others is unknown. The sample table shows 65,000 to 95,000 clones, and about 84% are seen once. The biggest ten clones account for about 3.4% of the sample. What this sample's time point label stands for: before neoadjuvant nivolumab. Sequencing used PBMCs, obtained before nivolumab (anti-PD-1) treatment. The source of these receptors is a person aged 35-80 years with oral cavity squamous cell carcinoma.

The chain links TRBV7-8 to TRBJ2-7; a possible D gene is TRBD2 (5 bases). The CDR3 totals 14 residues. Deletions cut 0 bases from V and 1 base from J, with 7 bases between. Looked up from germline, CDR1 is SGHVS and CDR2 is FQNEAQ. The CDR3 nucleotides read TGTGCCAGCAGCTTAGCGGGAGAGTCCTACGAGCAGTACTTC. Amino acids: CASSLAGESYEQYF.

The chain combines TRBV5-4 with TRBJ2-3, with TRBD1 identical over 7 bases. This CDR3 contains 14 residues. Germline CDR1 and CDR2: SGHNT and YYREEE (reference sequence). The J segment lost 6 bases and the V segment lost 1 base, leaving 5 bases of the junction unmatched. CDR3 loop: CASSLLQGEDTQYF. The CDR3 DNA follows: TGTGCCAGCAGCTTGCTTCAGGGGGAGGATACGCAGTATTTT. The whole variable domain, remainder taken from reference TRBV5-4 and TRBJ2-3, is ETGVTQSPTHLIKTRGQQVTLRCSSQSGHNTVSWYQQALGQGPQFIFQYYREEENGRGNFPPRFSGLQFPNYSSELNVNALELDDSALYLCASSLLQGEDTQYFGPGTRLTVL.

The rearrangement links TRBV5-1 to TRBJ2-5, with a possible D match to TRBD2 (6 bases). Germline V gene data show CDR1 as SGHRS and CDR2 as YFSETQ. The germline V and J ends were trimmed by 2 bases and 2 bases, with 13 bases remaining between them. The CDR3 has 15 amino acids. The CDR3 loop reads CASSLLGGPQETQYF. The CDR3 DNA is TGCGCCAGCAGCTTATTGGGGGGACCACAAGAGACCCAGTACTTC.

The chain joins TRBV7-6 to TRBJ2-7, with D perhaps given as TRBD1 or TRBD2 (5 bases each). Germline CDR1 SGHVS, CDR2 FNYEAQ. V lost 5 bases and J 0 bases, leaving 14 bases between the germline ends. The CDR3 totals 15 residues. CDR3 sequence reads: CASSPQAGTSYEQYF. Written as DNA, the CDR3 is TGTGCCAGCAGCCCTCAGGCAGGGACCTCCTACGAGCAGTACTTC. Full variable domain (missing parts from reference TRBV7-6 and TRBJ2-7): GAGVSQSPRYKVTKRGQDVALRCDPISGHVSLYWYRQALGQGPEFLTYFNYEAQQDKSGLPNDRFSAERPEGSISTLTIQRTEQRDSAMYRCASSPQAGTSYEQYFGPGTRLTVT.

V gene TRBV5-1 combines with J gene TRBJ1-1; TRBD1 matches 8 bases. The trim removed 4 bases at V and 2 bases at J, leaving 4 bases unmatched. Germline lookup yields CDR1 SGHRS and CDR2 YFSETQ. The CDR3 extends over 14 amino acids. CDR3 sequence reads: CASSKGQDNTEAFF. In DNA form, the CDR3 reads TGCGCCAGCAGCAAGGGACAGGACAACACTGAAGCTTTCTTT.

The chain joins TRBV19 to TRBJ1-1; TRBD1 matches at 7 bases. Per germline, CDR1 LNHDA and CDR2 SQIVND (reference sequence). This CDR3 contains 14 residues. After removal of 5 bases from V and 3 bases from J, the junction contained 6 bases not matched to a gene. This CDR3 is CASSSDRAHTEAFF. Here the CDR3 DNA reads TGTGCCAGTAGTTCCGACAGGGCCCACACTGAAGCTTTCTTT. The entire variable domain, with the rest obtained from reference TRBV19 and TRBJ1-1, is as follows: DGGITQSPKYLFRKEGQNVTLSCEQNLNHDAMYWYRQDPGQGLRLIYYSQIVNDFQKGDIAEGYSVSREKKESFPLTVTSAQKNPTAFYLCASSSDRAHTEAFFGQGTRLTVV.

The chain couples TRBV19 to TRBJ2-3; D tentatively reads TRBD1 or TRBD2 (5 bases each). Germline V gene data show CDR1 as LNHDA and CDR2 as SQIVND (reference sequence). This CDR3 spans 15 amino acids. Trimming cost V 4 bases and J 2 bases, with 13 bases left between them. In DNA form, the CDR3 reads TGTGCCAGTAGTACAACCGGGACCTCCACAGATACGCAGTATTTT. It yields the protein CASSTTGTSTDTQYF.

The chain couples TRBV6-1 to TRBJ2-7; maybe TRBD1 (6 bases). With 6 bases removed from V and 11 bases from J, the gap between germline ends came to 23 bases. Germline V gene lookup returns CDR1 MNHNS and CDR2 SASEGT. This CDR3 spans 14 amino acids. Here the CDR3 reads CASSDGPTPGQKYF. The DNA for the CDR3 is TGTGCCAGCAGCGATGGTCCTACCCCCGGACAGAAGTACTTC.

J is TRBJ2-2 and V is TRBV9, with 9 bases aligning to TRBD2. The junction had 14 bases not matched to a gene; V was cut back by 4 bases and J by 4 bases. Germline CDR1 SGDLS, CDR2 YYNGEE. This CDR3 region has 18 residues. The CDR3 nucleotides read TGTGCCAGCAGCCCCGAGGGGGGCGGGAGGGCCGCCACCGGGGAGCTGTTTTTT. This sequence encodes CASSPEGGGRAATGELFF.

V is TRBV9 and J is TRBJ1-2; no firm D call. V was trimmed by 3 bases and J by 4 bases, leaving 13 bases between them. Germline CDR1 is SGDLS and CDR2 is YYNGEE. The CDR3 has 14 amino acids. The CDR3 protein is CASSGQMGPYGYTF. For the CDR3, the DNA is TGTGCCAGCAGCGGACAAATGGGCCCCTATGGCTACACCTTC.

Turning to this clone: The junction differs from germline at one of its ends, possibly a read error. The chain links TRBV6-1 to TRBJ1-5; D remains ambiguous. This CDR3 is built from 14 residues. Looked up from germline, CDR1 is MNHNS and CDR2 is SASEGT. The CDR3 nucleotides read TGTGCCAGCAGTGAAGCTTCCGAGCAGGAGCCCCAGCGTTTT. It yields the protein CASSEASEQEPQRF.

This sequence joins TRBV18 and TRBJ2-7, with D tentatively TRBD1 (6 bases). Trimming removed 0 bases from V and 6 bases from J, with 15 bases in between. The CDR3 contains 15 residues. Germline V gives CDR1 KGHSH, CDR2 LQKENI. The CDR3 region has the DNA TGTGCCAGCTCACCACCGACAGGCCAATTCCGCGAGCAGTACTTC. Its protein product is CASSPPTGQFREQYF. Based on the CDR3 plus reference TRBV18 and TRBJ2-7, the full variable domain is NAGVMQNPRHLVRRRGQEARLRCSPMKGHSHVYWYRQLPEEGLKFMVYLQKENIIDESGMPKERFSAEFPKEGPSILRIQQVVRGDSAAYFCASSPPTGQFREQYFGPGTRLTVT.

This chain connects TRBV9 to TRBJ2-3, with D perhaps assigned TRBD1 or TRBD2 (5 bases each). There are 14 residues in the CDR3. Trimming stripped 0 bases from V and 6 bases from J, with 11 bases between. CDR1 is SGDLS, CDR2 YYNGEE, per germline. CDR3 residues: CASSVDRDPDTQYF. The DNA of the CDR3 is TGTGCCAGCAGCGTAGATAGGGACCCTGATACGCAGTATTTT.